The entry below gives a single TCR beta chain sequence along with its context. What it binds is not known. Trimming took 4 bases from V and 3 from J, leaving 7 bases between them. CDR1 and CDR2 from the germline V gene are SNHLY and FYNNEI. The CDR3 runs 12 residues. Sequencing used immunoSEQ multiplex PCR; TCRdb keeps in-frame clones, though not all of them. The top ten hold around 0.37% of the sample, which has about 2.4 million clones, 93% seen once. The sample is drawn from a study of shared clonotypes between healthy human individuals. Whole-study findings and limits: Estimated richness was generally greater in naive than memory subsets. Represented genetic and exposure-history diversity was restricted by having few donors. Blood was the sole source, and tissue repertoires probably differ.

Partitioning of CD4+ cells yielded a CD45RA+ naive subset and a CD45RA-negative memory subset. Sequencing was carried out using naive CD4+ T cells from PBMCs. Subset indicated: CD45RA+ positively selected. J is TRBJ2-7 and V is TRBV2; the D gene is possibly TRBD1 (6 bases). This TCR was sampled from a man aged 18 to 35 in good health. Some clones in this sample may be carry-over from other donors' samples. The CDR3 sequence: CASSGDNYEQYF. CDR3 sequence (DNA): TGTGCCAGCAGTGGGGACAACTACGAGCAGTACTTC.